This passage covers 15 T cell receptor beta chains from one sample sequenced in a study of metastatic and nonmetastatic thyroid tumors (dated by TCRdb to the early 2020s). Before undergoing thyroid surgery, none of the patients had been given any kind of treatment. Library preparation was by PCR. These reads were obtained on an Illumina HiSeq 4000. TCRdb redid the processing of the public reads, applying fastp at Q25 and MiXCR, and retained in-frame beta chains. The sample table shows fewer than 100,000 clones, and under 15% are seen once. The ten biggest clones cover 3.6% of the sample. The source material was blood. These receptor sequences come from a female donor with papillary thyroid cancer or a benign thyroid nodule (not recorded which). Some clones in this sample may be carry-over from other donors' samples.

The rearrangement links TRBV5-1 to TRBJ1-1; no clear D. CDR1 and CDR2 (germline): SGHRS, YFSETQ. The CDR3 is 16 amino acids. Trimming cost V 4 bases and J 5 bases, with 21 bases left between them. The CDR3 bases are TGCGCCAGCAGCCTACACTTTCGTAGTGGGCGAACTGAAGCTTTCTTT. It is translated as CASSLHFRSGRTEAFF.

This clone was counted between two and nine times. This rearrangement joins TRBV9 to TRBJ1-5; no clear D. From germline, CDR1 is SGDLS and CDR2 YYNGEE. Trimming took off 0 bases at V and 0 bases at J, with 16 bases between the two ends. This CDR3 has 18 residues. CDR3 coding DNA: TGTGCCAGCAGCGTAGAACGCCTCTCACTGTGTAGCAATCAGCCCCAGCATTTT. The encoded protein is CASSVERLSLCSNQPQHF.

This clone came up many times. The CDR3 sequence is CASSYSGRSYEQYF. The CDR3 DNA is TGTGCCAGCAGTTACTCAGGGAGGAGCTACGAGCAGTACTTC. V gene TRBV6-2 or TRBV6-3 combines with J gene TRBJ2-7; D may be TRBD2 (6 bases). The germline V gene has CDR1 MNHEY and CDR2 SVGEGT. Between the trimmed V and J ends, which lost 0 bases and 3 bases, there was a span of 9 bases. The CDR3 spans 14 residues.

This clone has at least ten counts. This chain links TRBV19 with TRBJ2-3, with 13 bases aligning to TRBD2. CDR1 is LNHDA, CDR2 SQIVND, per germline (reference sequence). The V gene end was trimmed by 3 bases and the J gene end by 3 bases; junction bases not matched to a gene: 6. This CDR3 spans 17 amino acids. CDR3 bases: TGTGCCAGTAGTATCCCCACTAGCGGGGGGGCGACAGATACGCAGTATTTT. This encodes CASSIPTSGGATDTQYF.

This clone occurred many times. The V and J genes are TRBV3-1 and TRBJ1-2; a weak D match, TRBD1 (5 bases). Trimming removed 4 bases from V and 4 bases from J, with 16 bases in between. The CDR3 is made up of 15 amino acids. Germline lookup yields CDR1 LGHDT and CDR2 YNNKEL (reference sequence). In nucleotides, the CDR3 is TGTGCCAGCAGCCTAGTCTGGGGGGGTAGCTATGGCTACACCTTC. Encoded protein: CASSLVWGGSYGYTF.

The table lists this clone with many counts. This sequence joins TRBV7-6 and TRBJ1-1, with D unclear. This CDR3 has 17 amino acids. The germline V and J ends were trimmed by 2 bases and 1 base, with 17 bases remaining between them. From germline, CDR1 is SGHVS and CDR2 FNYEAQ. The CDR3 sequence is CASSLIWEGWGNTEAFF. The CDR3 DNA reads TGTGCCAGCAGCTTAATCTGGGAGGGATGGGGGAACACTGAAGCTTTCTTT.

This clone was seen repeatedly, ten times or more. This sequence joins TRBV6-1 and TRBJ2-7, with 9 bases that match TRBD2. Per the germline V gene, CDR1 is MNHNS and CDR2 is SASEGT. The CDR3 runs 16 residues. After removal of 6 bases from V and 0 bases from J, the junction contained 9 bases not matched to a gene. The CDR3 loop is CASSSTAGGFSYEQYF. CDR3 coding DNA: TGTGCCAGCAGCAGTACAGCGGGGGGCTTCTCCTACGAGCAGTACTTC.

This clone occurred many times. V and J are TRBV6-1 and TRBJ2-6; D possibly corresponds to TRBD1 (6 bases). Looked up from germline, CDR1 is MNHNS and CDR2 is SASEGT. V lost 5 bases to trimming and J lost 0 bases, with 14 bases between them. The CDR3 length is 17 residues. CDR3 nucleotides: TGTGCCAGCAGTCAGCTGACAGGTTTCTCTGGGGCCAACGTCCTGACTTTC. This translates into CASSQLTGFSGANVLTF.

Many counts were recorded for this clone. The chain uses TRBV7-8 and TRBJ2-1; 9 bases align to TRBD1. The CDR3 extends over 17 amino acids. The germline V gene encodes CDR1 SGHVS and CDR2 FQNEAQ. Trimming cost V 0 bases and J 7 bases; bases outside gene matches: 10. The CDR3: CASSLALNRGRVNEQFF. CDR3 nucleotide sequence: TGTGCCAGCAGCTTAGCCCTTAACAGGGGGCGGGTGAATGAGCAGTTCTTC.

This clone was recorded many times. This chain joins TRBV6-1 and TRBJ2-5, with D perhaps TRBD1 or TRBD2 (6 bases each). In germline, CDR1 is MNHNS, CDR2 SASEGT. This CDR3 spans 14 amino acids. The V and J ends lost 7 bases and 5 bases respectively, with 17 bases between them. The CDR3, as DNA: TGTGCCAGCATAATGGTCAGGGGAGGTGAGACCCAGTACTTC. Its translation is CASIMVRGGETQYF.

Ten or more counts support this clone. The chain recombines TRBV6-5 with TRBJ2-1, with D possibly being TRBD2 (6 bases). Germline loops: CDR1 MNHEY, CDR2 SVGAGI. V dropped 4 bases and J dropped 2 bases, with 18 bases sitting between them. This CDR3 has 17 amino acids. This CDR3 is CASSSLAFTGAYNEQFF. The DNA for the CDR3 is TGTGCCAGCAGTTCCCTCGCTTTCACGGGAGCCTACAATGAGCAGTTCTTC.

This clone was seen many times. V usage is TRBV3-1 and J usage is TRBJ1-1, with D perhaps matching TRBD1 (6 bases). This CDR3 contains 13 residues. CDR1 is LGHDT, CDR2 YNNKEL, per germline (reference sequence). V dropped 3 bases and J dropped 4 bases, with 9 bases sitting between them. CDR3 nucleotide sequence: TGTGCCAGCAGCCAGAGGGGGGTCACTGAAGCTTTCTTT. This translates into CASSQRGVTEAFF.

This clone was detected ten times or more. Written as DNA, the CDR3 is TGTGCCAGCAGCGTACAGGCCGTGGTTCGGGAGACCCAGTACTTC. Amino acid sequence: CASSVQAVVRETQYF. This chain links TRBV9 with TRBJ2-5; no clear D. The germline V gene encodes CDR1 SGDLS and CDR2 YYNGEE. The CDR3 length is 15 residues. V gave up 1 base and J gave up 5 bases, with 15 bases separating them. The complete variable domain, with remaining parts taken from reference TRBV9 and TRBJ2-5, reads DSGVTQTPKHLITATGQRVTLRCSPRSGDLSVYWYQQSLDQGLQFLIQYYNGEERAKGNILERFSAQQFPDLHSELNLSSLELGDSALYFCASSVQAVVRETQYFGPGTRLLVL.

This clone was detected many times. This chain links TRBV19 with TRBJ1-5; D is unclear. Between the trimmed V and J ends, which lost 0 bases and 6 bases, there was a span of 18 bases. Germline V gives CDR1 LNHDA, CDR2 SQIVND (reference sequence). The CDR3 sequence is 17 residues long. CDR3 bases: TGTGCCAGTAGTATAGATCTACTGGCAGCCCGAGGTCAGCCCCAGCATTTT. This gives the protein CASSIDLLAARGQPQHF.

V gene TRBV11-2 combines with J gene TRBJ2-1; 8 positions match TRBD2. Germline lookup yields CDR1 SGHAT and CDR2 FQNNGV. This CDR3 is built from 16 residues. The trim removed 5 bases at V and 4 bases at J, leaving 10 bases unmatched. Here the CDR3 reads CASSTLSGGQYNEQFF. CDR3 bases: TGTGCCAGCAGCACCCTGTCGGGGGGGCAATACAATGAGCAGTTCTTC.